Below, 14 T cell receptor beta chains from the same sample are listed, as sequenced in a study of blood T cells in healthy people across ages. The use of a sample-barcoded 5' primer and a J-beta primer mix characterized a second PCR of about 6 to 11 cycles. MiXCR, run by TCRdb on the 5' RACE reads, gives a single entry per CDR3 protein. The repertoire includes about 1.8 million distinct CDR3 sequences, about 49% of them detected once, and around 2.1% sits in the top ten. The sequenced material came from blood. Every receptor here comes from a woman in her thirties or forties in good health.

The chain carries TRBV2 and TRBJ2-3; D is perhaps TRBD1 (6 bases). V lost 6 bases and J lost 3, with 10 bases in between. The CDR3 extends over 13 amino acids. In germline, CDR1 is SNHLY, CDR2 FYNNEI. The CDR3 loop reads CASRRTATDTQYF. CDR3 nucleotide sequence: TGTGCCAGCAGACGGACAGCAACAGATACGCAGTATTTT.

V is TRBV10-3 and J is TRBJ1-2, with unresolved D. This CDR3 spans 16 amino acids. CDR1 is ENHRY and CDR2 is SYGVKD in the germline V gene. Trimming removed 2 bases at V and 5 bases at J, with 18 bases between. DNA of the CDR3: TGTGCCATCAGTGAGACCGGGAGCCCGACAAGGTATGGCTACACCTTC. This gives the protein CAISETGSPTRYGYTF.

This clonotype was picked up a small number of times. The gene calls are TRBV20-1 and TRBJ2-3; TRBD2 matches at 14 bases. The V gene's germline CDR1 is DFQATT and CDR2 SNEGSKA (reference sequence). The trim removed 5 bases at V and 7 bases at J, leaving 8 bases unmatched. This CDR3 is 15 amino acids long. In nucleotides, the CDR3 is TGCAGTGCTCCCTCCCGGACTAGCGGGGGGAATACGCAGTATTTT. It is translated as CSAPSRTSGGNTQYF.

The chain combines TRBV6-6 with TRBJ1-2; D is ambiguous. The CDR3 spans 13 residues. The V and J ends lost 6 bases and 2 bases respectively, with 10 bases between them. CDR1 is MNHNY and CDR2 is SVGAGI in the germline V gene (reference sequence). CDR3 loop: CASRRFENYGYTF. The CDR3 bases are TGTGCCAGCAGGAGATTCGAAAACTATGGCTACACCTTC.

There are a few counts of this clonotype. CDR3 sequence reads: CASIRSGVETQYF. CDR3 DNA sequence: TGTGCCAGCATCAGAAGTGGAGTAGAGACCCAGTACTTC. The V gene is TRBV7-2, the J gene TRBJ2-5; D unresolved. The CDR3 spans 13 residues. Per the germline V gene, CDR1 is SGHTA and CDR2 is FQGNSA. V dropped 7 bases and J dropped 4 bases, with 13 bases sitting between them.

The count of this clonotype is one. The chain has TRBV5-6 and TRBJ2-5; possible D gene TRBD2, 6 bases. V was shortened by 4 bases and J by 1 base, with 14 bases between the two germline ends. Germline values: CDR1 SGHDT, CDR2 YYEEEE. The CDR3 extends over 15 amino acids. The CDR3 sequence: CASSRPGLGQETQYF. CDR3 nucleotide sequence: TGTGCCAGCAGCAGACCGGGACTGGGCCAAGAGACCCAGTACTTC.

The V gene is TRBV28, the J gene TRBJ2-5; 8 bases are shared with TRBD1. Losses at the gene ends were 6 bases for V and 0 bases for J; bases not matched to a gene: 9. Germline CDR1 reads MDHEN; CDR2 reads SYDVKM. The CDR3 is 16 amino acids. In DNA form, the CDR3 reads TGTGCCAGCAGCCTATTACAGGGGGAAAACCAAGAGACCCAGTACTTC. Protein product: CASSLLQGENQETQYF. The full variable domain, its missing parts supplied by reference TRBV28 and TRBJ2-5, is DVKVTQSSRYLVKRTGEKVFLECVQDMDHENMFWYRQDPGLGLRLIYFSYDVKMKEKGDIPEGYSVSREKKERFSLILESASTNQTSMYLCASSLLQGENQETQYFGPGTRLLVL.

The DNA of the CDR3 is TGCAGTGCTAGAGGCACTAGCGGGTTAGGGTACGAGCAGTACTTC. As protein: CSARGTSGLGYEQYF. The chain couples TRBV20-1 to TRBJ2-7, with 9 bases aligning to TRBD2. CDR3 length: 15 amino acids. J was trimmed by 4 bases and V by 1 base; bases with no gene match: 8. From germline, CDR1 is DFQATT and CDR2 SNEGSKA (reference sequence).

The chain has TRBV5-1 and TRBJ2-1; 9 bases are shared with TRBD2. The ends lost 2 bases at V and 4 bases at J; junction bases unmatched: 4. The CDR3 spans 15 residues. Germline values: CDR1 SGHRS, CDR2 YFSETQ. The CDR3 loop is CASSFEGLAYNEQFF. In nucleotides, the CDR3 is TGCGCCAGCAGCTTTGAGGGACTAGCATACAATGAGCAGTTCTTC.

This CDR3 is CASDTSGGYNEQFF. As DNA, the CDR3 is TGTGCCAGCGACACTAGCGGGGGTTACAATGAGCAGTTCTTC. V usage is TRBV6-2 or TRBV6-3 and J usage is TRBJ2-1; 11 bases are a match to TRBD2. The V segment lost 8 bases and the J segment 4 bases; nucleotides outside the gene matches: 4. Germline V gene sequence: CDR1 MNHEY, CDR2 SVGEGT. This CDR3 has 14 residues.

The V and J genes are TRBV6-5 and TRBJ2-4; 7 nucleotides match TRBD1. The V gene end was trimmed by 2 bases and the J gene end by 2 bases; junction bases not matched to a gene: 6. Germline V gene data show CDR1 as MNHEY and CDR2 as SVGAGI. The CDR3 is made up of 16 amino acids. This CDR3 reads CASSYGTRGPKNIQYF. The CDR3 coding sequence is TGTGCCAGCAGTTACGGGACAAGGGGGCCCAAAAACATTCAGTACTTC.

The V call is TRBV6-6, the J call TRBJ1-1; D unresolved. Per germline, CDR1 MNHNY and CDR2 SVGAGI (reference sequence). The V and J ends lost 5 bases and 5 bases respectively, with 15 bases between them. This CDR3 contains 14 residues. The CDR3 DNA follows: TGTGCCAGCAGTGTGTCCGGAAGTGGGACTGAAGCTTTCTTT. Translation gives CASSVSGSGTEAFF.

V is TRBV5-5 and J is TRBJ2-1, with D perhaps matching TRBD2 (6 bases). The CDR3 contains 14 residues. Germline V gene data show CDR1 as SGHKS and CDR2 as YYEKEE (reference sequence). Deletions cut 1 base from V and 7 bases from J, with 12 bases between. CDR3 loop: CASSLSSGLNEQFF. The CDR3 region has the DNA TGTGCCAGCAGCTTGTCGAGCGGGTTGAATGAGCAGTTCTTC.

This clonotype was detected only a few times. The genes are TRBV12-3 or TRBV12-4 and TRBJ1-2; D is uncertain. This CDR3 spans 13 amino acids. V lost 8 bases and J lost 2, with 12 bases in between. CDR3: CASRLGNNYGYTF. The CDR3 DNA reads TGTGCCAGCCGCTTAGGGAACAACTATGGCTACACCTTC.